Given below is one T cell receptor beta chain in context. Its cognate antigen has yet to be identified. No base-level quality is on record; no much larger clone is a single base apart. The data stem from a study of T cell changes during pregnancy in multiple sclerosis (dated by TCRdb to the late 2010s). Regarding the research as a whole: In women with multiple sclerosis, the researchers looked at how the T cell repertoire shifted as pregnancy progressed.

For CDR1 and CDR2, the germline V gene lists SGHRS and YFSETQ. Trimming takes 0 bases from V and 5 bases from J, and the germline ends sit 12 bases apart. The CDR3, from cysteine to phenylalanine, totals 14 residues. CDR3 DNA only is kept here, 42 bases in frame from base 1. Libraries came from the immunoSEQ multiplex PCR assay. TCRdb stores this immuneACCESS table with in-frame sequences only. Part of the clones is absent; in the studies checked, under half of the shortfall reflects unresolved V genes, and no reason is known for the rest. This sample comprises around 62,000 clones, about nine tenths of them detected only once. 2% to 3% of the sample lies in the top ten.

The sample was peripheral blood, taken in the first trimester of pregnancy. Rearrangement joined TRBV5-1 to TRBJ2-7, with TRBD2 as a weak D call on 6 bases. The receptor was isolated from a female donor with multiple sclerosis, enrolled in a pregnancy study. In nucleotide form, the sequence is TGCGCCAGCAGCTTGGGGACTATAGGCGACGAGCAGTACTTC. This is translated as CASSLGTIGDEQYF.